This T cell receptor beta chain stems from a study of Ad26.COV2.S vaccination and SARS-CoV-2 variants. Study in general: Each vaccinee took Ad26.COV2.S intramuscularly, once or twice 56 days apart. Points from the study as a whole: Total T cell responses were possibly underestimated by TCR breadth and depth analyses. Recipients of vaccine and of placebo showed similar breadth of their non-spike TCR repertoires.

Profiling relied on immunoSEQ multiplex PCR, and the TCRdb table lists in-frame clones only, not all of them. The table shows about 260,000 clones, with roughly 89% occurring only once. The treatment denotes: about 20 received Ad26.COV2.S at low or high dose, single or two shots; 5 received placebo; per-sample allocation not given. Samples analyzed were those drawn on day 63 after the first vaccine or placebo injection. Boston supplied an adult donor aged 18-55 years. In the case of this clone: Its specificity is unknown.

Germline loops: CDR1 MNHEY, CDR2 SVGEGT. The V gene lost 4 bases and the J gene lost 7 bases, with 20 bases spanning the gap. This CDR3 contains 16 residues. The sequence was collected from a person aged 18-65 years who received the Ad26.COV2.S COVID-19 vaccine or a placebo. V usage is TRBV6-2 or TRBV6-3 and J usage is TRBJ1-5, with D unclear. Specimen: peripheral blood, collected in a trial of Ad26.COV2.S vaccine versus placebo. DNA for the CDR3: TGTGCCAGCAGTTCCCCCCCCCGAGGTCGGCACCAGCCCCAGCATTTT. It is translated as CASSSPPRGRHQPQHF.